A selection of T cell receptor beta chains follows, all from one sample in a study of human T cells and chemical hapten exposure. TCRdb processed the RACE reads anew with MiXCR; each CDR3 protein has one entry. The data show fewer than 200,000 distinct CDR3 sequences, approximately 20% seen once. The source material was whole blood, sampled in connection with sensitization to the hapten diphenylcyclopropenone (DPC). These receptors were obtained from a woman between 45 and 65 years old with alopecia areata. Some clones in this sample may be carry-over from other donors' samples. CDR3s include the opening cysteine and the closing phenylalanine or tryptophan. The order of the fields is D gene, V gene, clone size, J gene, CDR3 protein, CDR3 DNA. D genes are given only for firm matches. Some rows have no size entry. The others give once, few or many, or a class for an expanded clone.

.	TRBV11-2	many	TRBJ2-7	CASSWDNYEQYF	TGTGCCAGCAGCTGGGACAACTACGAGCAGTACTTC
.	TRBV3-1	few	TRBJ2-1	CASTQQGPQFF	TGTGCCAGCACCCAGCAGGGCCCGCAGTTCTTC
TRBD1	TRBV5-6	.	TRBJ1-6	CASSLGQGGSPLHF	TGTGCCAGCAGCTTGGGACAGGGTGGTTCACCCCTCCACTTT
TRBD1	TRBV5-1	few	TRBJ2-7	CASSLSDRDRGYEQYF	TGCGCCAGCAGCCTTTCTGACCGGGACAGGGGATACGAGCAGTACTTC
.	TRBV29-1	many	TRBJ2-1	CSVEGGSSVYNEQFF	TGCAGCGTTGAAGGAGGCAGTTCGGTCTACAATGAGCAGTTCTTC
TRBD2	TRBV20-1	.	TRBJ2-1	CSAPHWDASGAFSSYNEQFF	TGCAGTGCACCGCACTGGGACGCTAGCGGGGCTTTCTCCTCCTACAATGAGCAGTTCTTC
TRBD1	TRBV29-1	few	TRBJ1-4	CSVETRDRGPEKLFF	TGCAGCGTTGAAACTAGGGACAGGGGGCCTGAAAAACTGTTTTTT
.	TRBV11-1	.	TRBJ2-7	CASSLGTLVGSYEQYF	TGTGCCAGCAGCTTAGGGACACTAGTCGGCTCCTACGAGCAGTACTTC
TRBD2	TRBV5-1	many	TRBJ2-7	CASSWTSGVTYEQYF	TGCGCCAGCAGCTGGACTAGCGGGGTCACCTACGAGCAGTACTTC
.	TRBV4-2	few	TRBJ2-2	CASSQGVANTGELFF	TGTGCCAGCAGCCAAGGGGTTGCGAACACCGGGGAGCTGTTTTTT
.	TRBV3-1	many	TRBJ2-7	CASSQGIGAQREQYF	TGTGCCAGCAGCCAAGGGATTGGCGCCCAGCGCGAGCAGTACTTC
TRBD2	TRBV11-2	few	TRBJ2-5	CASSLGAGGLPWETQYF	TGTGCCAGCAGCTTAGGGGCGGGAGGGCTACCTTGGGAGACCCAGTACTTC
TRBD2	TRBV20-1	.	TRBJ2-3	CSATSVSGRSSTDTQYF	TGCAGTGCTACCTCGGTGAGCGGGAGATCTAGCACAGATACGCAGTATTTT
.	TRBV9	few	TRBJ1-5	CASSVWATGPQHF	TGTGCCAGCAGCGTATGGGCCACAGGGCCCCAGCATTTT
.	TRBV11-2	.	TRBJ2-1	CASSSALERAGSYNEQFF	TGTGCCAGCAGCTCCGCCCTGGAGCGGGCAGGCTCCTACAATGAGCAGTTCTTC
TRBD1	TRBV12-3/TRBV12-4	.	TRBJ1-1	CASSLAFGQGAEAFF	TGTGCCAGCAGTTTAGCATTCGGGCAGGGGGCTGAAGCTTTCTTT
TRBD2	TRBV5-1	.	TRBJ2-1	CASSIQTSGRVYNEQFF	TGCGCCAGCAGCATCCAGACAAGCGGGAGGGTATACAATGAGCAGTTCTTC
TRBD2	TRBV6-5	.	TRBJ2-1	CASSSLTGLAGMGSNEQFF	TGTGCCAGCAGTTCCTTAACGGGACTAGCGGGGATGGGGTCCAATGAGCAGTTCTTC
.	TRBV5-1	.	TRBJ2-3	CASSLVVSADTQYF	TGCGCCAGCAGCTTGGTTGTCAGCGCAGATACGCAGTATTTT
.	TRBV6-5	.	TRBJ1-1	CASKRVNTEAFF	TGTGCCAGCAAAAGAGTGAACACTGAAGCTTTCTTT
.	TRBV7-9	.	TRBJ2-3	CASSEYIVPATDTQYF	TGTGCCAGCAGCGAGTATATTGTCCCAGCGACAGATACGCAGTATTTT
TRBD2	TRBV6-2/TRBV6-3	.	TRBJ2-3	CASSYGLAGVPDTQYF	TGTGCCAGCAGTTATGGGCTAGCGGGAGTCCCAGATACGCAGTATTTT
TRBD1	TRBV29-1	.	TRBJ1-2	CSVGEGTGGYGYTF	TGCAGCGTTGGAGAAGGCACAGGGGGCTATGGCTACACCTTC
TRBD1	TRBV12-3/TRBV12-4	.	TRBJ2-5	CASSRRQGGETQYF	TGTGCCAGCAGCCGGAGACAGGGCGGAGAGACCCAGTACTTC
TRBD1	TRBV20-1	few	TRBJ1-5	CSARIGTGNQPQHF	TGCAGTGCTAGAATTGGGACAGGCAATCAGCCCCAGCATTTT
.	TRBV5-1	.	TRBJ2-6	CASSAWTGVTSGANVLTF	TGCGCCAGCAGCGCGTGGACGGGGGTTACGTCTGGGGCCAACGTCCTGACTTTC
TRBD2	TRBV5-1	.	TRBJ2-3	CASSLAGGRSTDTQYF	TGCGCCAGCAGCTTGGCCGGCGGGAGGAGCACAGATACGCAGTATTTT
.	TRBV19	.	TRBJ2-5	CASSIGLQETQYF	TGTGCCAGTAGTATAGGTCTTCAAGAGACCCAGTACTTC
TRBD2	TRBV7-2	few	TRBJ2-7	CASSLIAGGYLEQYF	TGTGCCAGCAGCTTAATAGCGGGAGGATACCTTGAGCAGTACTTC
.	TRBV24-1	few	TRBJ1-5	CATSPPGPWNQPQHF	TGTGCCACCAGTCCGCCAGGACCTTGGAATCAGCCCCAGCATTTT
.	TRBV27	.	TRBJ1-5	CASSLWGDSGNNQPQHF	TGTGCCAGCAGTTTATGGGGTGACAGTGGCAACAATCAGCCCCAGCATTTT
.	TRBV10-3	.	TRBJ1-1	CAISPAGLEAFF	TGTGCCATCAGTCCAGCGGGTTTAGAAGCTTTCTTT
.	TRBV11-2	.	TRBJ1-2	CASSLVLRAYGYTF	TGTGCCAGCAGCTTAGTCCTTCGCGCTTATGGCTACACCTTC
.	TRBV20-1	once	TRBJ2-3	CSASILLPGGSLTDTQYF	TGCAGTGCTAGTATCTTACTCCCCGGGGGCTCCCTCACAGATACGCAGTATTTT
.	TRBV20-1	.	TRBJ1-3	CSASRDNSGNTIYF	TGCAGTGCTAGCCGGGACAACTCTGGAAACACCATATATTTT
.	TRBV27	few	TRBJ1-1	CASSLFRVLREGTEAFF	TGTGCCAGCAGTTTATTCCGGGTTTTAAGGGAGGGAACTGAAGCTTTCTTT
.	TRBV20-1	.	TRBJ1-6	CSATGGGYNSPLHF	TGCAGTGCTACGGGGGGGGGCTATAATTCACCCCTCCACTTT
.	TRBV20-1	.	TRBJ2-1	CSAIPFSGWEQFF	TGCAGTGCCATCCCATTTTCTGGATGGGAGCAGTTCTTC
.	TRBV30	.	TRBJ2-4	CAWREGTYLAKNIQYF	TGTGCCTGGAGGGAGGGAACATATCTAGCCAAAAACATTCAGTACTTC
TRBD2	TRBV4-2	once	TRBJ2-1	CASSQALAGVDEQFF	TGTGCCAGCAGCCAAGCCCTAGCGGGAGTCGATGAGCAGTTCTTC
.	TRBV30	few	TRBJ2-5	CAWRSGQLETQYF	TGTGCCTGGAGGTCCGGCCAGTTGGAGACCCAGTACTTC
TRBD1	TRBV29-1	few	TRBJ2-3	CSAAGQVIDTQYF	TGCAGCGCTGCTGGACAGGTCATAGATACGCAGTATTTT
.	TRBV15	few	TRBJ1-2	CATSRDLGQIYGYTF	TGTGCCACCAGCAGAGATCTTGGACAGATCTATGGCTACACCTTC
TRBD2	TRBV3-1	.	TRBJ2-2	CASSRGRATGELFF	TGTGCCAGCAGCCGGGGGAGGGCCACCGGGGAGCTGTTTTTT
.	TRBV15	few	TRBJ1-1	CATSRAEGRLSRQAFF	TGTGCCACCAGCAGAGCGGAGGGTCGTCTCAGCCGACAAGCTTTCTTT
.	TRBV12-3/TRBV12-4	few	TRBJ2-7	CASNTNWGEQYF	TGTGCCAGCAACACAAACTGGGGCGAGCAGTACTTC
.	TRBV20-1	.	TRBJ2-7	CSARKNSYEQYF	TGCAGTGCTAGAAAGAATTCCTACGAGCAGTACTTC
TRBD1	TRBV11-2	few	TRBJ1-1	CASSSGGRTEAFF	TGTGCCAGCAGCTCAGGGGGACGAACTGAAGCTTTCTTT
.	TRBV11-1	.	TRBJ2-1	CASSDGLPYDEQFF	TGTGCCAGCAGTGACGGACTCCCCTATGATGAGCAGTTCTTC
.	TRBV28	many	TRBJ2-2	CASSSYTGELFF	TGTGCCAGCAGTTCCTACACCGGGGAGCTGTTTTTT
.	TRBV20-1	few	TRBJ2-7	CSARARSWSSYEQYF	TGCAGTGCTAGAGCCAGATCTTGGAGCTCCTACGAGCAGTACTTC
TRBD2	TRBV5-6	.	TRBJ2-7	CASSLRLAGEAYEQYF	TGTGCCAGCAGCTTGCGGCTAGCGGGAGAAGCGTACGAGCAGTACTTC
.	TRBV12-3/TRBV12-4	.	TRBJ1-4	CASSLGGDEKLFF	TGTGCCAGCAGTTTAGGCGGAGATGAAAAACTGTTTTTT
.	TRBV9	few	TRBJ2-2	CASSVVDPGELFF	TGTGCCAGCAGCGTAGTGGACCCGGGGGAGCTGTTTTTT